This TCR beta chain was retrieved from a study of blood T cells in healthy people across ages. Regarding the study as a whole: TCR beta diversity per million T cells fell roughly linearly with age.

Germline assignment: CDR1 SGHVS and CDR2 FNYEAQ. The CDR3 spans 16 residues. Germline trimming cut 5 bases from V and 9 bases from J; bases unmatched to any gene: 12. Only a few counts were recorded for this clonotype. No antigen is known for it. A second roughly 6 to 12 cycle PCR used barcoded and J-beta primers. TCRdb re-called the 5' RACE reads through MiXCR, storing one row per CDR3 protein. The sample consists of some 700,000 distinct CDR3 sequences, about 24% of them appearing once. Per sample, no less than 5 micrograms of total RNA were extracted. J is TRBJ1-6 and V is TRBV7-6, with 8 bases aligning to TRBD1. The TCR comes from an older man in good health. Sequenced: blood. CDR3 protein: CASSPEAGTGSSPLHF. CDR3 nucleotides: TGTGCCAGCAGCCCAGAGGCCGGGACAGGCAGTTCACCCCTCCACTTT.